This is a list of T cell receptor beta chains from one sample in a study of blood T cell repertoires in COVID-19. Repertoires were generated with immunoSEQ multiplex PCR, while TCRdb's copy carries only in-frame clones and drops some. The sample lists roughly 200,000 clones; more than 75% were seen once. Sequencing was performed on peripheral blood. The receptor source for this set is an elderly man with acute or convalescent COVID-19. Both conserved end residues are part of each CDR3. Each record gives: clone size, J gene, D gene, V gene, CDR3 DNA, CDR3 protein. D genes are given only for firm matches. Expanded clones are given a class, and other clones once, few, many or no size at all.

once,TRBJ2-7,TRBD2,TRBV11-2,TGTGCCAGCATCGGGACTAGCAGAAGCTACGAGCAGTACTTC,CASIGTSRSYEQYF
.,TRBJ2-3,TRBD2,TRBV14,TGTGCCAGCAGCCAAGATGCAGCCGCTAGCGGGAGGAACGTGGGCACAGATACGCAGTATTTT,CASSQDAAASGRNVGTDTQYF
.,TRBJ1-2,TRBD1,TRBV9,TGTGCCAGCAGCGTTTCGACAGGGTCCCTCTATGGCTACACCTTC,CASSVSTGSLYGYTF
.,TRBJ2-7,TRBD2,TRBV19,TGTGCCAGTAGTATCGGAGCGGGAGCGACTCCATACGAGCAGTACTTC,CASSIGAGATPYEQYF
.,TRBJ1-1,.,TRBV7-9,TGTGCCAGCAGCGTGGGCCCTACTGAAGCTTTCTTT,CASSVGPTEAFF
.,TRBJ1-3,TRBD1,TRBV19,TGTGCCAGTAGTATGGGGACAGGGAAGGCCTTGTCTGGAAACACCATATATTTT,CASSMGTGKALSGNTIYF
.,TRBJ2-3,TRBD2,TRBV6-2/TRBV6-3,TGTGCCAGCAGTTACTGGGGACTAGTTGCAGATACGCAGTATTTT,CASSYWGLVADTQYF
.,TRBJ2-3,TRBD1,TRBV10-3,TGTGCCATCAGGGCAACCGGGACAGTCGGTTATACGCAGTATTTT,CAIRATGTVGYTQYF
.,TRBJ2-5,.,TRBV20-1,TGCCTTGGGGGGATGCAAGAGACCCAGTACTTC,CLGGMQETQYF
.,TRBJ2-1,TRBD2,TRBV18,TGTGCCAGCTCACAGCGGACTAGCGGTTTATCCTACAATGAGCAGTTCTTC,CASSQRTSGLSYNEQFF
.,TRBJ1-2,TRBD1,TRBV27,TGTGCCAGCAGTTCAACATTGCAGGGGGACAGGGCTAACTATGGCTACACCTTC,CASSSTLQGDRANYGYTF
.,TRBJ2-5,.,TRBV23-1,TGTGTAGGGGGTCAGGGGCCGGGAGAGACCCAGTACTTC,CVGGQGPGETQYF
.,TRBJ2-1,.,TRBV7-2,TGTGCCAGCAGCCTGACTAGTGTCAATGAGCAGTTCTTC,CASSLTSVNEQFF
.,TRBJ2-5,TRBD2,TRBV9,TGTGCCAGCAGCGGCTACGAGGCGGGAGCCTGGGAGACCCAGTACTTC,CASSGYEAGAWETQYF
few,TRBJ2-1,.,TRBV11-3,TGTGCCAGCAGCTTAGAAGCGGAGTCGAATGAGCAGTTCTTC,CASSLEAESNEQFF
few,TRBJ1-4,TRBD1,TRBV29-1,TGCAGCGCTCACCAGGGGGCCCGTGAAAAACTGTTTTTT,CSAHQGAREKLFF
.,TRBJ2-1,.,TRBV7-2,TGTGCCAGCAGCTTAGTCCGGGACTCCAGGAGCTCCTACAATGAGCAGTTCTTC,CASSLVRDSRSSYNEQFF
.,TRBJ1-1,TRBD1,TRBV28,TGTGCCAGCAGCCCCATCGGGCAGGGGGCGAACACTGAAGCTTTCTTT,CASSPIGQGANTEAFF
few,TRBJ2-2,TRBD2,TRBV5-1,TGCGCCAGCAGCTTGATCGGACTAGCGCAAGCCGGGGAGCTGTTTTTT,CASSLIGLAQAGELFF
.,TRBJ1-4,.,TRBV2,TGTGCCAGCAGAGCGGGGAGAAGCTCTCATAATGAAAAACTGTTTTTT,CASRAGRSSHNEKLFF
.,TRBJ2-3,.,TRBV6-5,TGTGCCAGCAGCCGCCGGGACACAAGCACAGATACGCAGTATTTT,CASSRRDTSTDTQYF
.,TRBJ1-1,.,TRBV5-5,TGTGCCAGCAGCTTGTACGGGTTCGAGACTGAAGCTTTCTTT,CASSLYGFETEAFF
.,TRBJ2-1,TRBD1,TRBV28,TGTGCCAGCAGCATATTCCAGGGGGCGGTAGGAAATGAGCAGTTCTTC,CASSIFQGAVGNEQFF
.,TRBJ1-2,.,TRBV5-4,TGTGCCAGCAGCTTGGATCAGGGTAACTATGGCTACACCTTC,CASSLDQGNYGYTF
.,TRBJ1-2,.,TRBV28,TGTGCCAGCAGTTTGGGGCCCTGGGGAGGAATGACTAACTATGGCTACACCTTC,CASSLGPWGGMTNYGYTF
.,TRBJ2-5,.,TRBV6-1,TGTGCCAGCAGTGGGACTATCCAAGAGACCCAGTACTTC,CASSGTIQETQYF
.,TRBJ1-1,TRBD1,TRBV3-1/TRBV3-2,TGTGCCAGCAGCCAGGGACAGGTAAGGGACACTGAAGCTTTCTTT,CASSQGQVRDTEAFF
.,TRBJ2-1,.,TRBV30,TGTGCCTGGAGTGTATGGAGGAGTGAGCAGTTCTTC,CAWSVWRSEQFF
.,TRBJ1-1,.,TRBV6-5,TGTGCCAGCAGGCGGGGGGGAGTGGGGACTGAAGCTTTCTTT,CASRRGGVGTEAFF
.,TRBJ2-2,.,TRBV7-9,TGTGCCAGCAGCGAACAAGAAACAGGAGTAATAAAGGGGGCCGGGGAGCTGTTTTTT,CASSEQETGVIKGAGELFF
.,TRBJ2-1,.,TRBV18,TGTGCCAGCGCCCCTAGCGACAATGAGCAGTTCTTC,CASAPSDNEQFF
.,TRBJ2-3,.,TRBV11-3,TGTGCCAGCAGCACCCTAACTAGCACAGATACGCAGTATTTT,CASSTLTSTDTQYF
.,TRBJ2-7,.,TRBV3-1/TRBV3-2,TGTGCCAGCAGCCAAGTTATATACGAGCAGTACTTC,CASSQVIYEQYF
.,TRBJ2-1,TRBD2,TRBV6-5,TGTGCCAGCAGTTACTCGTTCCTAGCGGGATACAATGAGCAGTTCTTC,CASSYSFLAGYNEQFF
.,TRBJ2-1,TRBD2,TRBV2,TGTGCCATCACCCGACTAGCGGAGATCAATGAGCAGTTCTTC,CAITRLAEINEQFF
.,TRBJ2-2,TRBD2,TRBV6-8,TGTGCCAGCAGTTTTGGGGCGAGCGGGAGGCTAGACACCGGGGAGCTGTTTTTT,CASSFGASGRLDTGELFF
few,TRBJ1-5,.,TRBV2,TGTGCCAGCAGTGCCGGGGCTCAGGGGTTCAATCAGCCCCAGCATTTT,CASSAGAQGFNQPQHF
.,TRBJ2-1,TRBD2,TRBV11-2,TGTGCCAGCAGCTTGACTAGCGCGACCTACAATGAGCAGTTCTTC,CASSLTSATYNEQFF
.,TRBJ1-5,TRBD1,TRBV9,TGTGCCAGCAGTCGACAGGGGGCTTGGGATCAGCCCCAGCATTTT,CASSRQGAWDQPQHF
.,TRBJ1-5,TRBD1,TRBV28,TGTGCCAGCAGGCGGACAGGGAACAATCAGCCCCAGCATTTT,CASRRTGNNQPQHF
.,TRBJ2-2,TRBD2,TRBV4-3,TGCGCCAGCAGCCAAGATTGGCTAGCGGGCTCGAACACCGGGGAGCTGTTTTTT,CASSQDWLAGSNTGELFF
.,TRBJ1-4,.,TRBV4-1,TGCGCCAGCAGCCAAACAGGGTACGGTGAAAAACTGTTTTTT,CASSQTGYGEKLFF
once,TRBJ2-6,.,TRBV24-1,TGTGCCACCAGTGAGACAGTGCCCTCTGGGGCCAACGTCCTGACTTTC,CATSETVPSGANVLTF
.,TRBJ2-7,.,TRBV6-5,TGTGCCAGCAGTTACTCCAGGGCGTCGGGGGACTACGAGCAGTACTTC,CASSYSRASGDYEQYF
.,TRBJ2-7,TRBD1,TRBV18,TGTGCCACCAAAAAATCTGTAGGAGGACAGGGATCCTACGAGCAGTACTTC,CATKKSVGGQGSYEQYF
.,TRBJ2-2,TRBD2,TRBV19,TGTGCCAGTAGTCCCATAGGGCGCGGGAGGGGTTCCGGGGAGCTGTTTTTT,CASSPIGRGRGSGELFF
.,TRBJ2-2,TRBD2,TRBV19,TGTGCCAGTAGGTCGGGCGCGGGGGAATCCGGGGAGCTGTTTTTT,CASRSGAGESGELFF
once,TRBJ2-1,TRBD1,TRBV18,TGTGCCAGCTCACCGGGACAGGGTCCTAATGAGCAGTTCTTC,CASSPGQGPNEQFF
once,TRBJ2-5,TRBD1,TRBV2,TGTGCCAGCTCCCGGGACAGTTCTCGAGACCAGTACTTC,CASSRDSSRDQYF
.,TRBJ1-1,.,TRBV20-1,TGCAGTGCTAGCCTGAGGACAAAAGCTTTCTTT,CSASLRTKAFF
.,TRBJ2-7,TRBD1,TRBV27,TGTGCCAAGACCGGGACAGAGTTCTACGAGCAGTACTTC,CAKTGTEFYEQYF
few,TRBJ2-7,TRBD2,TRBV15,TGTGCCACCAGAGGACTAGCGGGAGATGAGCAGTACTTC,CATRGLAGDEQYF
.,TRBJ2-1,TRBD2,TRBV28,TGTGCCAGCAGTCCTAGCGGGAGCGACAATGAGCAGTTCTTC,CASSPSGSDNEQFF